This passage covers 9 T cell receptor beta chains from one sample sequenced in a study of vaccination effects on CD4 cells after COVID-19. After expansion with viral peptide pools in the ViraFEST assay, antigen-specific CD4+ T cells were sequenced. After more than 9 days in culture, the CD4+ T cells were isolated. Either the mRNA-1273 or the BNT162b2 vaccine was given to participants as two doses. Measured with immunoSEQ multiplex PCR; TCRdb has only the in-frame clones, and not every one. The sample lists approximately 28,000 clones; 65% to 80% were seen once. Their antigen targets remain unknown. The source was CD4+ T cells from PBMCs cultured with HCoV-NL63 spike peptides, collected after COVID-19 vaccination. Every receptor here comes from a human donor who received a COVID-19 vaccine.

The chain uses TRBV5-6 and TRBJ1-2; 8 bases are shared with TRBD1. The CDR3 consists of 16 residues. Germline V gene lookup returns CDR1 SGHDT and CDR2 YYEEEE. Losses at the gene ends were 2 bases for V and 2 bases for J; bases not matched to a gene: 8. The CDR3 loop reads CASSLQGGPANYGYTF. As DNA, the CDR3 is TGTGCCAGCAGCTTACAGGGGGGGCCGGCCAACTATGGCTACACCTTC. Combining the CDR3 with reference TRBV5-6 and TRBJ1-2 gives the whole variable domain DAGVTQSPTHLIKTRGQQVTLRCSPKSGHDTVSWYQQALGQGPQFIFQYYEEEERQRGNFPDRFSGHQFPNYSSELNVNALLLGDSALYLCASSLQGGPANYGYTFGSGTRLTVV.

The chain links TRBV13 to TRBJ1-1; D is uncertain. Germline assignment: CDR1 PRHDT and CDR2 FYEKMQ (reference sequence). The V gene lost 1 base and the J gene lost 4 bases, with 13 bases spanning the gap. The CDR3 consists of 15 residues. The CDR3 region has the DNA TGTGCCAGCAGCTTAGTGACGTCCAGAGGCACTGAAGCTTTCTTT. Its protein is CASSLVTSRGTEAFF. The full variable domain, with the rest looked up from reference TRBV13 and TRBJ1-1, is AAGVIQSPRHLIKEKRETATLKCYPIPRHDTVYWYQQGPGQDPQFLISFYEKMQSDKGSIPDRFSAQQFSDYHSELNMSSLELGDSALYFCASSLVTSRGTEAFFGQGTRLTVV.

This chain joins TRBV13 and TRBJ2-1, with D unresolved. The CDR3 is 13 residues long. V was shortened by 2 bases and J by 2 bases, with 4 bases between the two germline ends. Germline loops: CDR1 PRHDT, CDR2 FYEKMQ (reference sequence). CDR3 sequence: CASSLRAYNEQFF. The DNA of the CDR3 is TGTGCCAGCAGCTTACGAGCCTACAATGAGCAGTTCTTC.

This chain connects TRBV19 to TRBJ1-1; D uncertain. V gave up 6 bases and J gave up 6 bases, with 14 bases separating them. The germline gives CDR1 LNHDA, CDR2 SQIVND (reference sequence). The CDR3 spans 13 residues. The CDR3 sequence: CASSRTPWAEAFF. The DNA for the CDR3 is TGTGCCAGTAGCCGAACCCCCTGGGCTGAAGCTTTCTTT.

The CDR3 DNA sequence: TGTGCCAGCAGCTTGGGGCAGGGGGACGCCATAAAACCCTACGAGCAGTACTTC. Protein sequence: CASSLGQGDAIKPYEQYF. The rearrangement uses TRBV5-4 and TRBJ2-7, with 7 bases fitting TRBD1. The CDR3 totals 18 residues. Germline CDR1 is SGHNT and CDR2 is YYREEE (reference sequence). V shed 0 bases, J shed 2 bases, and the junction held 14 bases outside the gene matches.

CDR3 in DNA: TGTGCCAGCAGCCAAGATTTGCGTAGCAATCAGCCCCAGCATTTT. It encodes CASSQDLRSNQPQHF. V gene TRBV4-2 combines with J gene TRBJ1-5, with D hard to call. CDR1 and CDR2 (germline): LGHNA, YNFKEQ. V lost 0 bases, J lost 0 bases, and 6 bases lay in between. The CDR3 sequence is 15 residues long.

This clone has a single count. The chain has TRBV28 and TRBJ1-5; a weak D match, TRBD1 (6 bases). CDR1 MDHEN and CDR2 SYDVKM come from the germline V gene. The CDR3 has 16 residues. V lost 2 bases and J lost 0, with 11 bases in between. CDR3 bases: TGTGCCAGCAGTTTACGGGGGCGTTATAGCAATCAGCCCCAGCATTTT. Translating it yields CASSLRGRYSNQPQHF.

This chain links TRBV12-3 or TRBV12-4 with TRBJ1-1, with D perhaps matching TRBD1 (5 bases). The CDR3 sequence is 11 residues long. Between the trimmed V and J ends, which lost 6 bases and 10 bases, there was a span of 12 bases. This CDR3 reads CASSRGRLAFF. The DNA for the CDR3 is TGTGCCAGCAGCCGGGGACGACTAGCTTTCTTT.

CDR3 sequence (DNA): TGTGCCAGTAGTGTGGTCGGAAACACCATATATTTT. It is translated as CASSVVGNTIYF. The gene calls are TRBV19 and TRBJ1-3; D is ambiguous. The germline V and J ends were trimmed by 5 bases and 4 bases, with 6 bases remaining between them. Germline loops: CDR1 LNHDA, CDR2 SQIVND (reference sequence). The CDR3 covers 12 residues.